This entry lists 11 T cell receptor beta chains sequenced from one sample in a study of technical replicates of blood from a few donors. Sequencing used immunoSEQ multiplex PCR; TCRdb keeps in-frame clones, though not all of them. The sample records approximately 80,000 clones, roughly 90% being singletons. Sequencing was carried out using T cells isolated from PBMCs. These receptors originate from a human donor in good health.

CDR3 region: CASTPQTGLNIQYF. In nucleotides, the CDR3 is TGTGCCAGTACCCCTCAGACAGGTCTAAACATTCAGTACTTC. This chain joins TRBV19 and TRBJ2-4; possibly TRBD1 for D (6 bases). Trimming shortened V by 7 bases and J by 6 bases, and 16 bases separated the two germline ends. This CDR3 region has 14 residues. Germline V gene sequence: CDR1 LNHDA, CDR2 SQIVND (reference sequence).

The chain couples TRBV28 to TRBJ2-1, with TRBD2 identical over 8 bases. Germline V lookup: CDR1 MDHEN, CDR2 SYDVKM. V shed 4 bases and J 8 bases; nucleotides not matched to a gene: 4. The CDR3 contains 13 residues. CDR3 nucleotides: TGTGCCAGCAGTTCGGCGGGAGGAGATGAGCAGTTCTTC. Protein product: CASSSAGGDEQFF.

V gene TRBV4-1 combines with J gene TRBJ2-5, with TRBD2 matching 10 bases. With 2 bases clipped from V and 2 bases from J, the junction kept 5 bases outside the gene matches. Looked up from germline, CDR1 is MGHRA and CDR2 is YSYEKL. The CDR3 contains 16 residues. CDR3 nucleotides: TGCGCCAGCAGCCAACCTAAGCGGGGGGGACAAGAGACCCAGTACTTC. This translates into CASSQPKRGGQETQYF.

This clone was observed once. This rearrangement joins TRBV10-3 to TRBJ2-7; 8 positions agree with TRBD1. J was trimmed by 3 bases and V by 6 bases; bases with no gene match: 4. CDR3 length: 13 residues. Per the germline V gene, CDR1 is ENHRY and CDR2 is SYGVKD. The CDR3 loop is CAIRGQEFYEQYF. The CDR3 DNA sequence: TGTGCCATCAGGGGACAGGAATTCTACGAGCAGTACTTC.

The V and J genes are TRBV12-1 and TRBJ1-5; whether TRBD1, the table's D call, matches the DNA was not checked. TRBV12-1 is listed as a pseudogene. CDR3 size: 14 residues. Written as DNA, the CDR3 is TGTGCCAGCAGCCCTCTGGACAGAAATCAGCCCCAGCATTTT. Its translation: CASSPLDRNQPQHF.

The chain is built from TRBV11-2 and TRBJ2-3; D may be TRBD1 (5 bases). The V gene lost 2 bases and the J gene lost 1 base, with 13 bases spanning the gap. The CDR3 consists of 16 residues. From germline, CDR1 is SGHAT and CDR2 FQNNGV. The CDR3 sequence is CASSLPRAGRTDTQYF. The DNA of the CDR3 is TGTGCCAGCAGCTTACCCCGGGCAGGGCGCACAGATACGCAGTATTTT.

This chain joins TRBV28 and TRBJ2-1; D uncertain. The CDR3 covers 12 residues. Germline assignment: CDR1 MDHEN and CDR2 SYDVKM. V gave up 6 bases and J gave up 8 bases, with 11 bases separating them. The CDR3 sequence: CASRKEYDEQFF. DNA for the CDR3: TGTGCCAGCAGGAAAGAGTACGATGAGCAGTTCTTC.

The chain uses TRBV6-1 and TRBJ1-4; the match to TRBD1 covers 12 bases. J gave up 8 bases and V 4 bases, and 5 bases lay outside the gene matches. Germline CDR1 MNHNS, CDR2 SASEGT. The CDR3 has 15 amino acids. This CDR3 is CASSAGDRGPEKLFF. The DNA for the CDR3 is TGTGCCAGCAGTGCCGGGGACAGGGGGCCGGAAAAACTGTTTTTT.

J is TRBJ1-1 and V is TRBV2, with D unresolved. The V end was cut by 6 bases, the J end by 5 bases, with 10 bases between. There are 12 residues in the CDR3. Germline CDR1 and CDR2: SNHLY and FYNNEI. The CDR3 nucleotides read TGTGCCAGCAGCTTGGACTGGACTGAAGCTTTCTTT. Encoded protein: CASSLDWTEAFF.

The chain combines TRBV6-5 with TRBJ2-7, with D possibly matching TRBD1 (6 bases). Trimming left V 6 bases short and J 7 bases short, with 13 bases between. The CDR3 covers 12 residues. Germline CDR1 is MNHEY and CDR2 is SVGAGI. CDR3: CASSRTGIEQYF. DNA of the CDR3: TGTGCCAGCAGCCGAACAGGGATTGAGCAGTACTTC.

The chain employs TRBV4-1 and TRBJ2-5; D possibly corresponds to TRBD2 (6 bases). CDR3 length equals 15 residues. The V and J ends lost 1 base and 3 bases respectively, with 12 bases between them. Looked up from germline, CDR1 is MGHRA and CDR2 is YSYEKL. CDR3 in amino acids: CASSQATRMKETQYF. The CDR3 DNA sequence: TGCGCCAGCAGCCAAGCGACTAGGATGAAAGAGACCCAGTACTTC.